This entry is about one TCR beta chain. The sample comes from a study of blood T cell repertoires in COVID-19. Study background: The cDNA or gDNA used as material had been derived from T cells, B-cell-depleted T cells, or PBMCs.

Original processing methods: Reference gene primers were amplified, and this amplification served to estimate nucleated cell counts. TCRdb's table, derived via immunoSEQ multiplex PCR, lists solely in-frame clones and lacks some. V and J calls and clone size are given by that table; D and trimming were obtained from the DNA. Among tens of thousands of clones listed, 90% were seen once. The germline V gene encodes CDR1 DFQATT and CDR2 SNEGSKA (reference sequence). The CDR3 is 11 residues long. With 3 bases removed from V and 9 bases from J, the gap between germline ends came to 9 bases. V gene TRBV20-1 combines with J gene TRBJ2-1; D is uncertain. The sequence derives from a man aged 50-60 years with COVID-19, enrolled during active disease. Sequencing was done on a sample of peripheral blood. The CDR3: CSARVVSEQFF. As DNA, the CDR3 is TGCAGTGCTAGGGTCGTCAGTGAGCAGTTCTTC.